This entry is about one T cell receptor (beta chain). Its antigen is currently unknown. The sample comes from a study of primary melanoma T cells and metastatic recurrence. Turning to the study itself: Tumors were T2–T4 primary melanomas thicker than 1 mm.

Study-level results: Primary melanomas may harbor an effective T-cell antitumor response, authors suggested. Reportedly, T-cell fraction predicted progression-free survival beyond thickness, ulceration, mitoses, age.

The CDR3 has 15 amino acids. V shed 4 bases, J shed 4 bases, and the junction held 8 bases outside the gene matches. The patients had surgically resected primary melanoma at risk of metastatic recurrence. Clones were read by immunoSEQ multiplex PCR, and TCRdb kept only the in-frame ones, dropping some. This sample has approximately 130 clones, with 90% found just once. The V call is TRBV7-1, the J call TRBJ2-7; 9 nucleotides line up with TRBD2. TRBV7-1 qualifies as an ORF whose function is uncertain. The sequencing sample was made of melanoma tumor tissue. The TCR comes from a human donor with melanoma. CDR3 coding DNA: TGTGCCAGCAGCTTCCAAGCGGGAGGATTTTACGAGCAGTACTTC. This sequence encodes CASSFQAGGFYEQYF.